This T cell receptor beta chain was documented in a study of regulatory T cells in long-lasting Graves disease (dated by TCRdb to the early 2020s). With respect to the entire study: Antithyroid drugs had been taken for less than 3 months by newly diagnosed Graves' disease patients. Patients with persistent Graves' disease were compared with patients with newly diagnosed Graves' disease using TCR sequencing and RNA sequencing of peripheral blood. The study was conducted in China and was registered as a clinical trial. A total of about 35 samples underwent TCR sequencing, from 13 patients with persistent Graves' disease and roughly 20 patients with newly diagnosed Graves' disease. Here is what the overall study found, with its caveats: Patients with persistent disease shared more public clonotypes (approximately 2,500) than newly diagnosed patients did (about 970). Compared with newly diagnosed patients, persistent Graves' disease patients had lower TCR Shannon entropy and fewer highly expanded clones, which suggests clonal expansion. Sequencing and analysis were restricted to the TCR beta chain. Peripheral blood alone was examined, since thyroid tissue, which constituted the primary lesion, could not be accessed. Persistent disease showed preferential use of TRBV28, TRBJ1-2 and TRBJ2-5, whereas newly diagnosed disease favored TRBV20-1 and TRBJ2-1. As a limitation, the authors acknowledged that the small sample size may reduce accuracy.

This clonotype came up a few times. Which antigen it targets is not known. One base away there is no much larger clone; base qualities are not given. The library came from multiplex PCR. Sequenced using an Illumina HiSeq 4000. To build TCR beta libraries, CDR3 regions were amplified by Arm-PCR using iRepertoire HTBI primers. Gel purification was performed on PCR products prior to sequencing. The study's own analysis went as follows. Gene usage analysis of CDR3 amino acid clonotypes used the approximately 62 TRBV and around 14 TRBJ segments found across samples. Filtered high-quality paired reads were merged into contigs using COPE and FqMerger. Contigs were aligned with BLAST to IMGT TRBV, TRBD and TRBJ reference genes, and CDR3 was defined per IMGT. Any clonotype with a frequency above 0.1% was counted as a highly expanded clone. Shannon entropy was used to measure repertoire diversity, and the Gini coefficient was used to measure V-J evenness. A clonotype found in more than one individual was treated as public. TCRdb trimmed the raw reads at Q25, called clones with MiXCR and kept productive beta chains. Each record represents a unique CDR3 protein, reported with the most common genes and DNA among its rows. The V and J calls reflect TCRdb's pipeline rather than the authors' work. The sample profile shows some 600,000 distinct CDR3 sequences; 15% to 20% of them were found once. 12% of the sample comes from the top ten.

CDR1 and CDR2 are read off the germline V gene as SGHTA and FQGTGA. V sheds 5 bases and J sheds 0 bases, leaving 13 bases between their ends. The CDR3 has 16 amino acids, counting the end cysteine and phenylalanine. This entry keeps only the CDR3 DNA: 48 bases, framed from base 1. Reading the label with the study, this specimen's time point is: newly diagnosed GD, antithyroid drugs for less than 3 months. RNA was extracted from PBMCs in TRIzol for both TCR sequencing and RNA sequencing. Graves' disease was diagnosed according to American Thyroid Association guidelines. Recruitment of patients was carried out at an endocrinology department in Xi'an, China. From each patient, 7.5 to 10 milliliters of peripheral blood was collected into an EDTA anticoagulant tube. PBMCs were isolated by Ficoll Paque Plus density gradient separation without further T cell sorting. An Agilent 2100 Bioanalyzer and agarose gel were used to assess RNA quality, and a NanoDrop 2000 was used to measure RNA concentration.

The sample also formed part of further work on T cells in Graves' hyperthyroidism and ophthalmopathy. That second report states: Stable Graves' hyperthyroidism was defined as no progression to ophthalmopathy during 18 months of follow-up. Hyperthyroidism patients were newly diagnosed, with disease duration under 2 months, and aged 18 to 65 years. Exclusion was applied to patients with uncontrolled infections, other autoimmune diseases, pregnancy or lactation. Diagnoses were established on the basis of clinical symptoms, serum thyroxine and TRAb, thyroid ultrasound, and orbital computed tomography. A first-round RT-PCR of the TCR CDR3 used the HTBI primer set with the Qiagen OneStep RT-PCR kit. Most expanded thyroid clonotypes (frequency above 0.001) were also detected in blood, a finding suggesting that blood repertoires may reflect thyroid immune responses. Ophthalmopathy was separated from stable hyperthyroidism by a 13 V-J signature model, with about 86% sensitivity and approximately 84% specificity obtained in cross-validation and 80%/75% obtained in testing. In validation, the model predicted progression to ophthalmopathy with about 71% sensitivity and about 72% specificity, a median of about six months before onset. TCR V-J signatures able to tell the groups apart were searched for in a discovery cohort of some 100 patients, of whom fewer than 45 had Graves' ophthalmopathy and more than 55 had stable Graves' hyperthyroidism. Prospective prediction of ophthalmopathy was tested in an independent validation cohort consisting of roughly 20 hyperthyroidism patients and some 16 patients who later progressed to ophthalmopathy. For training and testing, the approximately 97 patients in the discovery cohort were randomly divided in a 7:3 ratio. The study also compared thyroid tissue and blood T-cell repertoires from roughly 6 Graves' hyperthyroidism patients. After blood sampling, hyperthyroidism patients were treated with methimazole at a starting dose of 30 mg daily, and ophthalmopathy patients were treated with high-dose intravenous methylprednisolone. Libraries were constructed in a second round of multiplex PCR, after which size selection and purification were carried out. The libraries were sequenced on an Illumina HiSeq2000 using paired-end 100 bp reads. SOAPnuke was used to process the raw data, removing reads that contained adapters or uncalled bases, had a mean Phred below 15, or lacked an exact match to the constant primer or identifier. COPE v1.2.5 was used to merge the high-quality paired reads, and each unique nucleotide sequence was defined as a clonotype. MiTCR v1.1 was used to align clonotypes to the IMGT TRBV, TRBD and TRBJ reference segments. Analysis was restricted to V-J combinations with a frequency above 0.0001, which covered 99.2% of repertoires. A TCS score was defined as the ratio of F50 (clonal expansion) to E x V (chaos), with BLOSUM62-based TCRdist applied between CDR3 peptides within each V-J. Welch's t-statistics and random forest reduced roughly 500 V-J features to about 12, which were used in a naive Bayes classifier (R e1071). No statistical method was used to set the sample size in advance, and investigators knew the group allocation. The paper describes TCR Vbeta CDR3 sequencing of around 140 peripheral blood samples, made up of some 42 ophthalmopathy patients, over 70 hyperthyroidism patients and approximately 17 progressor patients.

The V gene is TRBV7-3 and the J gene is TRBJ2-2; the D gene identity is not certain. The sequence derives from a man aged 18 to 29 with Graves disease. Donor details come from another sample of the same person, matched by shared clones. The sample in question was peripheral blood mononuclear cells (PBMCs), obtained at new diagnosis, from a patient treated with antithyroid drugs. The CDR3: CASSATGGANTGELFF. The sequence in DNA is TGTGCCAGCAGCGCCACCGGTGGGGCGAACACCGGGGAGCTGTTTTTT.